This TCR beta chain was identified in a study of blood T cells in healthy people across ages (dated by TCRdb to the mid-2010s). Describing the broader study: In model experiments, template switching captured about one uniquely barcoded TCR beta cDNA molecule for every two T cells. The study measured age-related changes in TCR beta repertoire diversity using deep sequencing normalized with unique cDNA molecular identifiers. The donors were split into four age groups: young (average around 16 years), middle-aged (around 37), aged (over 55) and long-lived (over 80). Donors of different ages were randomly distributed across sequencing lanes to avoid experimental bias. For two donors (one aged 18 to 29 and one aged 80 or older), the study analyzed two additional independent replicas of 1 million unique cDNA reads from the same blood draw. The paper's findings and limits, for the study overall: Compared with the aged group, the long-lived group had more naive CD4+ T cells, fewer expanded clones and increased TCR diversity, a pattern suggesting age selection. Estimates of total diversity based on one million sequenced T cells were regarded as lower bounds and as underestimates. As age increased, observed TCR beta diversity per million T cells dropped in a roughly linear way, and a significant reduction was already evident by age roughly 36. Observed TCR beta diversity correlated strongly with the percentage of naive T cells measured by flow cytometry. The CMV infection status of donors was not known, potentially confounding age-related changes in expanded clonotypes. Bulk unsorted PBMC profiling prevented conclusive comparison of naive and antigen-experienced compartments.

This clonotype showed up many times. Its recognized antigen is unknown. The input lacks base qualities; no much larger clone sits a single base away. The library was built by means of 5' RACE. The second PCR ran for about 6 to 12 cycles and used a J-beta primer mix along with a sample-barcoded 5' primer. A template-switch 5' adaptor carrying 12 random nucleotides introduced a unique molecular identifier onto each TCR beta cDNA molecule. Each sample yielded at least 2.5 million CDR3-containing paired-end reads. All of the RNA was converted into first-strand cDNA using the Mint cDNA synthesis kit, with a TRBC-specific oligonucleotide serving as the primer. Following uracil-DNA glycosylase treatment, all cDNA underwent a first 18-cycle PCR with the universal primers M1SS and BC2_uni_R. The study's own analysis went as follows. For normalization, 1 million high-quality reads were randomly selected from each sample, with every read carrying a distinct molecular identifier. Reads sharing molecular identifiers were discarded rather than binned into consensus sequences. CDR3 identification, clonotype clustering and error correction used MiTCR with a Q25 quality threshold and the strictest error-elimination algorithm. Lower-bound total TCR beta diversity was estimated with a nonparametric unseen species model using Euler transformation. The public sequencing data were trimmed at Q25 with fastp and processed into clonotypes with MiXCR by TCRdb, which kept only in-frame beta chains. Rows are combined by CDR3 protein, so each entry shows the most common genes and DNA. TCRdb, rather than the study authors, made the V and J calls. The sample yields fewer than 2,000,000 distinct CDR3 sequences; approximately 40% were counted once. Of the sample, roughly 23% is held by the ten largest clones.

The donors were 40 or so Caucasian individuals from Russia, aged roughly 6 to 95 years, who were systemically healthy. Each donor gave about 9.7 milliliters of peripheral blood, drawn into EDTA-treated Vacutainer tubes. Ficoll-Paque density-gradient centrifugation was used to isolate PBMCs, with at least 7 million per sample. Trizol reagent was used to extract total RNA from PBMCs, with at least 5 micrograms per sample. Naive CD45RAhigh/CD27high T cell percentages were measured by flow cytometry on a PBMC aliquot from every donor. V sheds 6 bases and J sheds 5 bases, leaving 17 bases between their ends. In the germline V gene (reference sequence), CDR1 corresponds to DFQATT and CDR2 to SNEGSKA. Taken from cysteine to phenylalanine, the CDR3 has 14 residues. Only the CDR3 part of the read is kept: 42 bases, read in frame from the first base.

The chain couples TRBV20-1 to TRBJ2-1; there is no confident call for the D gene. The receptor was derived from a human donor in good health. The material sequenced was blood. This receptor has the CDR3 CSAYDPNRDNEQFF. The bases read TGCAGTGCGTATGACCCCAACAGAGACAATGAGCAGTTCTTC.